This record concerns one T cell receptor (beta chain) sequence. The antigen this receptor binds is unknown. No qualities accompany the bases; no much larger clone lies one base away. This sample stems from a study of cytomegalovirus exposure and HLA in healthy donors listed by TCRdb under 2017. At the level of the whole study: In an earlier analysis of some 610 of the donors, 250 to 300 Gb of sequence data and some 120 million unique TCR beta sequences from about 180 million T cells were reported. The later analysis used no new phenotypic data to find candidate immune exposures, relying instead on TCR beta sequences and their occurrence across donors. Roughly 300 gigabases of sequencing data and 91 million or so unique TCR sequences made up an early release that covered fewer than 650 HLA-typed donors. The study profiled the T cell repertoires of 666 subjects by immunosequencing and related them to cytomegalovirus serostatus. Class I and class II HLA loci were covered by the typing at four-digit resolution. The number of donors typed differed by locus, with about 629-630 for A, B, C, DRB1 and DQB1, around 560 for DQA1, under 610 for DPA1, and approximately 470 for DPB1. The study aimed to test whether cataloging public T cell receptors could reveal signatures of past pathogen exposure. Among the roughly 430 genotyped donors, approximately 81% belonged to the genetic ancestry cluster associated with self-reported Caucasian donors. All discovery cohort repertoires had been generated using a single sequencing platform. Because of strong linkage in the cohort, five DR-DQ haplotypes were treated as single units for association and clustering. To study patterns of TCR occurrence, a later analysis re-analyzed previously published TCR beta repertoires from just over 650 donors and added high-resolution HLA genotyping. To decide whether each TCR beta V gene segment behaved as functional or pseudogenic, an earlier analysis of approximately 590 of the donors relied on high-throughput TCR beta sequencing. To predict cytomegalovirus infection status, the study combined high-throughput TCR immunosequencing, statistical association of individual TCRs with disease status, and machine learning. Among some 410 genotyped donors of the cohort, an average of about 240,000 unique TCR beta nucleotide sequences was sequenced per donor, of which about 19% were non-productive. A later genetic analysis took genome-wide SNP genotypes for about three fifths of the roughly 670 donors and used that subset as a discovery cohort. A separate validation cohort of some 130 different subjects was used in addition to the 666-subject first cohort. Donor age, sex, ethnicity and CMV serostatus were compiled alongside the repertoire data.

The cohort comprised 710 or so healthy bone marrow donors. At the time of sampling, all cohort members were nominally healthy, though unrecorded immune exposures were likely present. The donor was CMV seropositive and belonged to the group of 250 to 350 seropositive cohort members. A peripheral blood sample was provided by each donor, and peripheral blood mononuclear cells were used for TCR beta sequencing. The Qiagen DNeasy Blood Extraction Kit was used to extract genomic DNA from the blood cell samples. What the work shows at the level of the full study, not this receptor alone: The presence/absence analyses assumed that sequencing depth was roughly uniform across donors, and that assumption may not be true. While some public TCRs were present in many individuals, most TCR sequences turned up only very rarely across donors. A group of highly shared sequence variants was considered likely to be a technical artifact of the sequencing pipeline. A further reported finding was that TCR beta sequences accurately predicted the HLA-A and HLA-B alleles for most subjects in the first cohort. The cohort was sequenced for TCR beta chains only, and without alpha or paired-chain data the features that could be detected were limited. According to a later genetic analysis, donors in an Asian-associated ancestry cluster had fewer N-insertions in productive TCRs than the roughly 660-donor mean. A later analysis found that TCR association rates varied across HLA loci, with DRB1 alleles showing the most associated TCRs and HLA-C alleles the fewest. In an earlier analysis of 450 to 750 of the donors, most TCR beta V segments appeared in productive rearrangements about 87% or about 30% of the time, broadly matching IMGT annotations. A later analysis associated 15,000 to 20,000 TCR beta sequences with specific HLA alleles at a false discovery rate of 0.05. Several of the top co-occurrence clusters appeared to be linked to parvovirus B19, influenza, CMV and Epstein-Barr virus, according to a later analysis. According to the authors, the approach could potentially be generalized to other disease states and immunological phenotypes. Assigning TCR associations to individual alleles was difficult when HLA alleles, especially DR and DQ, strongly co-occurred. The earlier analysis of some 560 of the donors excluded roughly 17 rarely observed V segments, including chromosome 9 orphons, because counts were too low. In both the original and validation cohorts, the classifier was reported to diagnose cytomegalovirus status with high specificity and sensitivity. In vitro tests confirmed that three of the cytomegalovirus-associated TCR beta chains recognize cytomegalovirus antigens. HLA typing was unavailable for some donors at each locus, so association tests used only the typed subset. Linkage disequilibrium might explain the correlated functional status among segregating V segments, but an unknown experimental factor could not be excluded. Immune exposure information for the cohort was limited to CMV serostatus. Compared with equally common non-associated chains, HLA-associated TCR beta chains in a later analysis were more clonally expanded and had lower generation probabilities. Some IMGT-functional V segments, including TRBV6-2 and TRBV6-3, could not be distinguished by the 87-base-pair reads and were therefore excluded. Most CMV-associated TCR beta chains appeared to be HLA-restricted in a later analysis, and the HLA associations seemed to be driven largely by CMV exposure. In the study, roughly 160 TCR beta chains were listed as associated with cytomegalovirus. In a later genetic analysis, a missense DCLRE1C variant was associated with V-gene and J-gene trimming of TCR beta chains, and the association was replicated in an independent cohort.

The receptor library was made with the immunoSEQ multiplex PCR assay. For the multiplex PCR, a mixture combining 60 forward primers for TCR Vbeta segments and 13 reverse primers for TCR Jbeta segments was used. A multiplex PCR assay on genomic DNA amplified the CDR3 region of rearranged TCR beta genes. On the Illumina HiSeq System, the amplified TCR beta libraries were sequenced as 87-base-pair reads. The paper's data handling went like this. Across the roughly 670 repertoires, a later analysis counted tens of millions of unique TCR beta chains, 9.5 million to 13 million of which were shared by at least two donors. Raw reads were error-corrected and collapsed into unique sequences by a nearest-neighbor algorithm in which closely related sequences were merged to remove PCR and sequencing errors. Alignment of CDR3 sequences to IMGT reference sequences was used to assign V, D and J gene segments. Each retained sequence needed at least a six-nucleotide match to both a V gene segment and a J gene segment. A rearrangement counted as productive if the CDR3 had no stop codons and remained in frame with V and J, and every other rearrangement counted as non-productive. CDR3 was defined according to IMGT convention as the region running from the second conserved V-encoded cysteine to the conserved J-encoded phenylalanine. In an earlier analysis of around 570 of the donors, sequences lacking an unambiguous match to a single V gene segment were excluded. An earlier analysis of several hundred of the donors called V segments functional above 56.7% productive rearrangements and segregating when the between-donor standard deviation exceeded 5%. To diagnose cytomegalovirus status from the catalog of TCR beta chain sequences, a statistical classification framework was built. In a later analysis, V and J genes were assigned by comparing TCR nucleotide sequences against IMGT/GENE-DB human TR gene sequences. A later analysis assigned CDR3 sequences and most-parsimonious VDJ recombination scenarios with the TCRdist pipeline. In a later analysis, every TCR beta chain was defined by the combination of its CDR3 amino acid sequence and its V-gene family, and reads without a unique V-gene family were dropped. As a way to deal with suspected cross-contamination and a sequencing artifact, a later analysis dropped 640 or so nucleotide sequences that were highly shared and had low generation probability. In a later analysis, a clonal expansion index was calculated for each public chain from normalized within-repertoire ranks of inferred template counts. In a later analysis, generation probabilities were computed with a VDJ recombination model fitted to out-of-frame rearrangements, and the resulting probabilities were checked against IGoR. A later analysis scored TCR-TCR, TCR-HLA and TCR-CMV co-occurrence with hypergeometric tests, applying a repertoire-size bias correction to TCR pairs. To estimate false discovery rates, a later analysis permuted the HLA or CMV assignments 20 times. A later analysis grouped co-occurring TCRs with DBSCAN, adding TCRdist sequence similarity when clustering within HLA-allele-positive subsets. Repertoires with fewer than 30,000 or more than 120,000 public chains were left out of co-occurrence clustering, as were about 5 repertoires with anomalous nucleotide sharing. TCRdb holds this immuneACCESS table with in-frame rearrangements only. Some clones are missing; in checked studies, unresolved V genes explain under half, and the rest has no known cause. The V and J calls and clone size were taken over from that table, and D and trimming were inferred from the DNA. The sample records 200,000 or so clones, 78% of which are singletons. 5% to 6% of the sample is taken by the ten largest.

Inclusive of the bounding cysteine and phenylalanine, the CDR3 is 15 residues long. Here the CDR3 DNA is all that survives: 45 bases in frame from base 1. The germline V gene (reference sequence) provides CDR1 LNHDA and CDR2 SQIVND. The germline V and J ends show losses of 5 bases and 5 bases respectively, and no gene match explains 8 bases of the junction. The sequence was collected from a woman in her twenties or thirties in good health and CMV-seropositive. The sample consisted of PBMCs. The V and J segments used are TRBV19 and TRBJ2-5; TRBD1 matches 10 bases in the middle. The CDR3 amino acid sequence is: CASSGQGGPRETQYF. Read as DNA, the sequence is TGTGCCAGTAGTGGACAGGGGGGTCCAAGGGAGACCCAGTACTTC. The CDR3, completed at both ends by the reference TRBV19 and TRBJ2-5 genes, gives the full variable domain DGGITQSPKYLFRKEGQNVTLSCEQNLNHDAMYWYRQDPGQGLRLIYYSQIVNDFQKGDIAEGYSVSREKKESFPLTVTSAQKNPTAFYLCASSGQGGPRETQYFGPGTRLLVL.